Listed here are 5 T cell receptor beta chains from one sample, sequenced in a study of CD8+ T cells in alopecia areata. Investigators isolated RNA and reverse transcribed it into cDNA to act as the sequencing template. TCRdb keeps only in-frame clones here, not all; method: immunoSEQ multiplex PCR. The sample includes around 170,000 clones, 51% of them seen just once. The treatment: oral pan-JAK inhibitor, 5-10 mg twice daily. The specimen comprised CD8+ T cells sorted from blood, sampled between weeks 51 and 52, from a patient treated with tofacitinib. The receptors were gathered from a human donor with alopecia areata.

CDR3 residues: CASLRNTGELFF. The CDR3 nucleotides read TGTGCCAGTCTCAGGAACACCGGGGAGCTGTTTTTT. The chain couples TRBV19 to TRBJ2-2; D unclear. Trimming shortened V by 8 bases and J by 1 base, and 5 bases separated the two germline ends. Germline loops: CDR1 LNHDA, CDR2 SQIVND (reference sequence). The CDR3 runs 12 residues.

There are a few counts of this clone. This chain links TRBV14 with TRBJ1-4; D is unclear. Trimming cost V 6 bases and J 8 bases, with 13 bases left between them. This CDR3 contains 13 residues. The germline gives CDR1 SGHDN, CDR2 FVKESK. CDR3 sequence (DNA): TGTGCCAGCAGTTCAAGATATTTCGAAAAACTGTTTTTT. This gives the protein CASSSRYFEKLFF.

The J gene is TRBJ2-5, the V gene TRBV7-9; D is unresolved. The CDR3 is 14 amino acids. V lost 1 base, J lost 0 bases, and 6 bases lay in between. Germline V CDR1 and CDR2: SEHNR, FQNEAQ (reference sequence). The CDR3 reads CASSLGSDQETQYF. In DNA, the CDR3 is TGTGCCAGCAGCTTAGGTAGTGACCAAGAGACCCAGTACTTC.

The chain carries TRBV4-3 and TRBJ2-4, with 16 nucleotides matching TRBD2. V lost 4 bases, J lost 10 bases, and 10 bases stayed unmatched. The CDR3 consists of 17 residues. Germline CDR1 reads LGHNA; CDR2 reads YSLEER. The CDR3 here is CASSPGTSGGELGIQYF. The DNA for the CDR3 is TGCGCCAGCAGCCCAGGGACTAGCGGGGGGGAATTAGGAATTCAGTACTTC.

The chain joins TRBV5-6 to TRBJ1-6; no reliable D call. Germline V gene sequence: CDR1 SGHDT, CDR2 YYEEEE. The CDR3 is 14 amino acids. V was clipped by 0 bases and J by 7 bases, with 8 bases between them. The CDR3 is CASSLAERNSPLHF. CDR3 coding DNA: TGTGCCAGCAGCTTGGCAGAGCGGAATTCACCCCTCCACTTT.